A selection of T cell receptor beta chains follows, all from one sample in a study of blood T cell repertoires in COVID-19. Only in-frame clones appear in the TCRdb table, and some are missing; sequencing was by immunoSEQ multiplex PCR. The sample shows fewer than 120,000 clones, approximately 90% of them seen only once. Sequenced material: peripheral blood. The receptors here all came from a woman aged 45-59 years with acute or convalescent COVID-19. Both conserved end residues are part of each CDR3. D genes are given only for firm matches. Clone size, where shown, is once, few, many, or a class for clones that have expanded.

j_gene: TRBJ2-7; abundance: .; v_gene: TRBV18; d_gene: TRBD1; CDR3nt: TGTGCCAGCTCACTGGGACAGGCCTCCTACGAGCAGTACTTC; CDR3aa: CASSLGQASYEQYF
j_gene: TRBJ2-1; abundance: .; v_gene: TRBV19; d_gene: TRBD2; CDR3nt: TGTGCCAGTAGTATTCTAGCGGGGTACAATGAGCAGTTCTTC; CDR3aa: CASSILAGYNEQFF
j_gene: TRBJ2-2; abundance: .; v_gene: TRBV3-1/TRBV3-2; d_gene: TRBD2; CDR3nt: TGTGCCAGCAGCCGACTAGCGGGAGGGCCCTCCGGGGAGCTGTTTTTT; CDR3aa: CASSRLAGGPSGELFF
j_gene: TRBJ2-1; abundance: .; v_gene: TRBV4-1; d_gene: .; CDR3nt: TGCGCCAGCAGCTACACGTCTGAGCAGTTCTTC; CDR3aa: CASSYTSEQFF
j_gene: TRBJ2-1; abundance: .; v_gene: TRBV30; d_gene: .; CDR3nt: TGTGCCTGGAGTGTGAACCTAGTCACTGAGCAGTTCTTC; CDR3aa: CAWSVNLVTEQFF
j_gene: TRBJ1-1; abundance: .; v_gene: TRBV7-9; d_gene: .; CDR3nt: TGTGCCAGCAGCTTAGGTCATGGGGGGATGAACACTGAAGCTTTCTTT; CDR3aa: CASSLGHGGMNTEAFF
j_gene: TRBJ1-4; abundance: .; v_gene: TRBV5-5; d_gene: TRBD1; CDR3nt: TGTGCCAGCAGCTTGTCGGGACAGGGTGATGAAAAACTGTTTTTT; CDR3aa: CASSLSGQGDEKLFF
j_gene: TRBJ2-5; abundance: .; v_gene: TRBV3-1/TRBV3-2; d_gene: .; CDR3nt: TGTGCCAGCAGCCCAAGGTTGGTTAGCGCCACGGAGACCCAGTACTTC; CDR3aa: CASSPRLVSATETQYF
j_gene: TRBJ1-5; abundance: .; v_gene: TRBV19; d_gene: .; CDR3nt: TGTGCCAGTAAGGACAGAATAAATCAGCCCCAGCATTTT; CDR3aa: CASKDRINQPQHF
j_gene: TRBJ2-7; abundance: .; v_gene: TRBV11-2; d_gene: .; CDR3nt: TGTGCCAGCAGCTCACCCGGGACTCTAAGCTCCTACGAGCAGTACTTC; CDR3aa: CASSSPGTLSSYEQYF
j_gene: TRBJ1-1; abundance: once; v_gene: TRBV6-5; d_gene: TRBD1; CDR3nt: TGTGCCAGCAGTCGGACAGGGGGCACTGAAGCTTTCTTT; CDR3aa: CASSRTGGTEAFF
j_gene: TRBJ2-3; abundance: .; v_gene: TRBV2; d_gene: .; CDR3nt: TGTGCCAGCAGCCTAAGCACAGATACGCAGTATTTT; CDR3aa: CASSLSTDTQYF
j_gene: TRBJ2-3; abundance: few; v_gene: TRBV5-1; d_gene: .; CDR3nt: TGCGCCAGCAGCCCCCCCAGGGCCAGCACAGATACGCAGTATTTT; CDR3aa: CASSPPRASTDTQYF
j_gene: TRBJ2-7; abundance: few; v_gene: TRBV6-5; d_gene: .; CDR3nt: TGTGCCAGCAGTTACTCGCGACAGCCTACATACGAGCAGTACTTC; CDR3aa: CASSYSRQPTYEQYF
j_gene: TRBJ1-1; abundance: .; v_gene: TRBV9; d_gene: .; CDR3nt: TGTGCCAGCAGCGTAGGGGAAGAGGGTACTGAAGCTTTCTTT; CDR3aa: CASSVGEEGTEAFF
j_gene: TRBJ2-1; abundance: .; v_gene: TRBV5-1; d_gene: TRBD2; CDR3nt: TGCGCCAGCAGCTTGCCCACGGGAGGCCTTAACAATGAGCAGTTCTTC; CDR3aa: CASSLPTGGLNNEQFF
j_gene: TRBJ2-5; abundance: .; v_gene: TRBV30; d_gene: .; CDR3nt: TGTGCCTGGAGCCTCGACAGAAACCAAGAGACCCAGTACTTC; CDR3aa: CAWSLDRNQETQYF
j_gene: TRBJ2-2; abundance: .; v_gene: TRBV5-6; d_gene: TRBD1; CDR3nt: TGTGCCAGCAGCCGAGGACAGGGAGAGGACACCGGGGAGCTGTTTTTT; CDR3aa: CASSRGQGEDTGELFF
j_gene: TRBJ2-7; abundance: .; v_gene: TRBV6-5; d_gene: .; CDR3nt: TGTGCCAGCAGTCGGACAGAGGGGGGGTTGGAGCAGTACTTC; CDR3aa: CASSRTEGGLEQYF
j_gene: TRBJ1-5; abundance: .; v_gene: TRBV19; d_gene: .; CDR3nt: TGTGCCAGTACCCGTCCCTCAGGGGCCGCCATGTATAGCAATCAGCCCCAGCATTTT; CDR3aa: CASTRPSGAAMYSNQPQHF
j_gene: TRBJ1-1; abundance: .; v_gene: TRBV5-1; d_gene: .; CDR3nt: TGCGCCAGCAGCTTGGGAGTTATGAACACTGAAGCTTTCTTT; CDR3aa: CASSLGVMNTEAFF
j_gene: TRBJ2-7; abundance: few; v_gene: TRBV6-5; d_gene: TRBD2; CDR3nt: TGTGCCAGCAGTCGAAAGCGGGAGGCGAACTACGAGCAGTACTTC; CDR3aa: CASSRKREANYEQYF
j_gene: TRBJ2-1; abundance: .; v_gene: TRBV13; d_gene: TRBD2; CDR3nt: TGTGCCAGCAGCGCCCAAATCCTCCCTAGCGGGAGTACCCACAATGAGCAGTTCTTC; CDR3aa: CASSAQILPSGSTHNEQFF
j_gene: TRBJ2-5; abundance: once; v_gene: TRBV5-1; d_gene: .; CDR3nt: TGCGCCAGCAGCTTGATGGCAGGGATAGGTGAGACCCAGTACTTC; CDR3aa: CASSLMAGIGETQYF
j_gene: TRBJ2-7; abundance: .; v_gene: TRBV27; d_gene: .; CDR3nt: TGTGCCAGCAGCGCACAAGGGGCCCACGAGCAGTACTTC; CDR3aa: CASSAQGAHEQYF
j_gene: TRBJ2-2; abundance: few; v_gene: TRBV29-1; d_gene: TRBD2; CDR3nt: TGCAGCGCCTTTAGCGGGAGGGTTGCCGGGGAGCTGTTTTTT; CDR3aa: CSAFSGRVAGELFF
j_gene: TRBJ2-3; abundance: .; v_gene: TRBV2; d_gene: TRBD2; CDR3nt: TGTGCCAGCAAGCTGGGCGGGAGATCCACAGATACGCAGTATTTT; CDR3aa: CASKLGGRSTDTQYF
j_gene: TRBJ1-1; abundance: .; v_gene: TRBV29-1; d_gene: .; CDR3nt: TGCAGCGCCTCAGGGTTTACTGAAGCTTTCTTT; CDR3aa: CSASGFTEAFF
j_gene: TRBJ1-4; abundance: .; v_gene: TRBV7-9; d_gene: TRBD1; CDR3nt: TGTGCCAGCAGCTCCCGACGGGGACAGGCCGGCGGTGGGGAAAAACTGTTTTTT; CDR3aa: CASSSRRGQAGGGEKLFF
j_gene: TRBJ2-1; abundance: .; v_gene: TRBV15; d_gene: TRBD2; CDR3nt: TGTGCCACCAGCAGAGGGCTAGCGGGGGCGAATGAGCAGTTCTTC; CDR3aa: CATSRGLAGANEQFF
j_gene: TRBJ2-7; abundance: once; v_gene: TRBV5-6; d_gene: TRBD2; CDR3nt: TGTGCCAGCAGCTTGTTAGCGGCGGGAGTCTACGAGCAGTACTTC; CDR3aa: CASSLLAAGVYEQYF
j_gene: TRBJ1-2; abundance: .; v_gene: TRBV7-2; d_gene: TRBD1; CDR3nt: TGTGCCAGCAGCTCAGGGACAGTTCTACCAGGTGGCTACACCTTC; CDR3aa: CASSSGTVLPGGYTF
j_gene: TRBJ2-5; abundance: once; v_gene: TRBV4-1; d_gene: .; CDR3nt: TGCGCCAGCAGCCAAGAAGTAAGGGGGACCCAGTACTTC; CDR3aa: CASSQEVRGTQYF
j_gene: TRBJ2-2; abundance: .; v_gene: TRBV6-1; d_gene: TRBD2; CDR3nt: TGTGCCAGCAGTGATTCCCCGGGACTAGCGCTGACCGGGGAGCTGTTTTTT; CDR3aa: CASSDSPGLALTGELFF
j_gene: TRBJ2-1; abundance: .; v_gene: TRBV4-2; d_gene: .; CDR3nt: TGTGCCAGCAGCCAAGCTCGGGGGAGCTCCTACAATGAGCAGTTCTTC; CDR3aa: CASSQARGSSYNEQFF
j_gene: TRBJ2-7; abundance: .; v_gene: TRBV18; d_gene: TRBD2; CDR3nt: TGTGCCAGCTCACCGGGACTAGCGGGAGGGTACGAGCAGTACTTC; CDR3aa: CASSPGLAGGYEQYF
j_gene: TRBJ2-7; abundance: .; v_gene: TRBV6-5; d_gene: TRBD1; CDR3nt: TGTGCCACCAGAAACCAAGGACAGGGGGCTGTCGAGCAGTACTTC; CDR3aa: CATRNQGQGAVEQYF
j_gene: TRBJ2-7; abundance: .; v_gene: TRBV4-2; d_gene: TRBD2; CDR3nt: TGTGCCAGCAGCCAAGATTGGAGCGGGAGAGGCGAGCAGTACTTC; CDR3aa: CASSQDWSGRGEQYF
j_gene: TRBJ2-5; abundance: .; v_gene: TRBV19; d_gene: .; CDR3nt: TGTGCCAGTAGTGGCCGAGGGACTTTCACGAAGGAGACCCAGTACTTC; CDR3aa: CASSGRGTFTKETQYF
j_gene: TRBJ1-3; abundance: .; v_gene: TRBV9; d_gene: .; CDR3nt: TGTGCCAGCAGCGGGGGAGTGACCCCAGCGGCTGGAAACACCATATATTTT; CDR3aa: CASSGGVTPAAGNTIYF
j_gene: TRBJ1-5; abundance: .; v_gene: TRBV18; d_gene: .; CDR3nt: TGTGCCAGCTCACCATCGGCGGGTGGCAATCAGCCCCAGCATTTT; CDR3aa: CASSPSAGGNQPQHF
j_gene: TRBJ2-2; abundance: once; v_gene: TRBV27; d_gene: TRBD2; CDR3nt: TGTGCCAGCACGCGACTAGCGGGAGTGGACACCGGGGAGCTGTTTTTT; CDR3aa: CASTRLAGVDTGELFF
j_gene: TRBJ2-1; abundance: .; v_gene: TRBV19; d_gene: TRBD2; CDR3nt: TGTGCCAGTAGCGTCACTAGCGGGAGGTACAATGAGCAGTTCTTC; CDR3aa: CASSVTSGRYNEQFF
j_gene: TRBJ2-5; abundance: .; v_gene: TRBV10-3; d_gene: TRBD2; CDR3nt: TGTGCCATCAGTGAGAAGGTTAGCGGGGTCCAAGAGACCCAGTACTTC; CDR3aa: CAISEKVSGVQETQYF
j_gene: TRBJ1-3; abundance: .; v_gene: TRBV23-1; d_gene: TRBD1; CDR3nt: TGCGCCCGGGGTGACAGGGAGGACGGAAACACCATATATTTT; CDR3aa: CARGDREDGNTIYF
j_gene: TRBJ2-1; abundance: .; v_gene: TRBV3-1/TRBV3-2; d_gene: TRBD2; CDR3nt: TGTGCCAGCAGCCAAACTAGCGGGAGAACTGAGCAGTTCTTC; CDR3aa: CASSQTSGRTEQFF
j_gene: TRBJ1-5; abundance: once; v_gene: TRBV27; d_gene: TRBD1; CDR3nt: TGTGCCAGCAGTCCCGGGACAGTCGCGAGCAATCAGCCCCAGCATTTT; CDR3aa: CASSPGTVASNQPQHF
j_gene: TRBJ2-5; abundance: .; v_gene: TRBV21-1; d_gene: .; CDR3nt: TGTGCCAGCACCCGGACAGGGCACGAGACCCAGTACTTC; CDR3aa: CASTRTGHETQYF
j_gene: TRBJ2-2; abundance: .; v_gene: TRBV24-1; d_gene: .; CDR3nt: TGTGCCACCAGTGATTTGCTGCAGGGCCAGAACACCGGGGAGCTGTTTTTT; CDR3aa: CATSDLLQGQNTGELFF
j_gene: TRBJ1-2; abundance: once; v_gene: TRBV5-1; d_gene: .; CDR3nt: TGCGCCAGCAGCTTGGGGCAGGGTGAGGACTACACCTTC; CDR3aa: CASSLGQGEDYTF
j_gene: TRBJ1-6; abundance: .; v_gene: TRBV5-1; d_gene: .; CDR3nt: TGCGCCAGCAGCTCCGGGGGTAATTCACCCCTCCACTTT; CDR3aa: CASSSGGNSPLHF
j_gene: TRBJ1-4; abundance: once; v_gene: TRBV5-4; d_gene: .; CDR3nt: TGTGCCAGCAGCTTGACCAGGGGCGCAACTAATGAAAAACTGTTTTTT; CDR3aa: CASSLTRGATNEKLFF
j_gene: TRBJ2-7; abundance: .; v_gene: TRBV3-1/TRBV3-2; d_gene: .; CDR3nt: TGTGCCAGCAGCCCCAACAGGGTACACTACGAGCAGTACTTC; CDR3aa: CASSPNRVHYEQYF
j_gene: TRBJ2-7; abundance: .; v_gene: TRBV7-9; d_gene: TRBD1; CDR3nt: TGTGCCAGCAGCCGGACAGGGGCCACTTACGAGCAGTACTTC; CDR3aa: CASSRTGATYEQYF
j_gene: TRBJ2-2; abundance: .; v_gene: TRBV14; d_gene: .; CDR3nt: TGTGCCAGCAGCCAAAGGGGGAGCACCGGGGAGCTGTTTTTT; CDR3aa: CASSQRGSTGELFF
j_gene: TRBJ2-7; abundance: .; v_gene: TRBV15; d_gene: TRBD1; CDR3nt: TGTGCCACCAGGCAGACAGGGGAGAGCTACGAGCAGTACTTC; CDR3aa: CATRQTGESYEQYF
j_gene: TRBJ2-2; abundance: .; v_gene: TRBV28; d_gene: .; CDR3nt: TGTGCCAGCAGTTTCGGGAGCGGGGAGCTGTTTTTT; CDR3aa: CASSFGSGELFF
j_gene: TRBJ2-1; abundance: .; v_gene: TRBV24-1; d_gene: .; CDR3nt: TGTGCCACCAGTGATTTGCCGACACCTACCTACAATGAGCAGTTCTTC; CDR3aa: CATSDLPTPTYNEQFF
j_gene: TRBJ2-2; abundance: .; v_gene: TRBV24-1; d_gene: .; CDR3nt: TGTGCCACCAGTGGCCGGGAGACAGCCCCAGGGGAGCTGTTTTTT; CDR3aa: CATSGRETAPGELFF
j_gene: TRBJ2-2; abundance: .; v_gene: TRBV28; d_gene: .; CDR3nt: TGTGCCAGCAGTCCGTTACGGGGAACCGGGGAGCTGTTTTTT; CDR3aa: CASSPLRGTGELFF